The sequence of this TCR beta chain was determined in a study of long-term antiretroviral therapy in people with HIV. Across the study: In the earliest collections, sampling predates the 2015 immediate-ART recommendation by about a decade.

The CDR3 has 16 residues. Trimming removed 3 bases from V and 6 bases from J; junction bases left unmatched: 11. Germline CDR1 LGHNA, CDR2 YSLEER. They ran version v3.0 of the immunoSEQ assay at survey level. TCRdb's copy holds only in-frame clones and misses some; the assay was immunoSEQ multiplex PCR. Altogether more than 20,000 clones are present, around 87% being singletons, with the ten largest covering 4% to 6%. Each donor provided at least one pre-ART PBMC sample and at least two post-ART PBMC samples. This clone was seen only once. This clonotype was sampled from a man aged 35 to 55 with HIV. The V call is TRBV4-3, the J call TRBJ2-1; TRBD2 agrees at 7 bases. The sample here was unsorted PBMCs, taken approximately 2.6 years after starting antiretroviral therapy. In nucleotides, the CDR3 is TGCGCCAGCAGCCATGTCCTAGCGGACCTCGTCAATGAGCAGTTCTTC. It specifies CASSHVLADLVNEQFF.